The 2 T cell receptor beta chains below all came from one sample that was sequenced in a study of beta chain features in type 1 diabetes. Study-wide results and limits: Type 1 diabetes patients had moderately but significantly shorter TCRB CDR3s in all four CD4+ subsets.

Their target antigens are unknown. Expressed TCRB transcripts were sequenced because the isolated RNA had all been reverse transcribed beforehand. The data were produced by immunoSEQ multiplex PCR, yet TCRdb's version contains in-frame clones alone and is incomplete. The sample shows about 340,000 clones, less than 15% of them seen only once. Material for sequencing was naive CD4+ T cells from blood. These TCRs come from a woman aged 18-35 years with type 1 diabetes.

A few counts support this clone. The rearrangement links TRBV19 to TRBJ1-4, with 7 bases aligning to TRBD1. This CDR3 contains 12 residues. V lost 8 bases, J lost 7 bases, and 4 bases stayed unmatched. The V gene's germline CDR1 is LNHDA and CDR2 SQIVND (reference sequence). In DNA form, the CDR3 reads TGTGCCAGTCAACAGGGGCGTGAAAAACTGTTTTTT. It yields the protein CASQQGREKLFF.

This clone showed up just a few times. This rearrangement joins TRBV5-1 to TRBJ2-3; 12 bases are a match to TRBD2. This CDR3 is 19 amino acids long. Trimming at V came to 3 bases and at J to 0 bases, leaving 11 bases not matched to a gene. The germline V gene encodes CDR1 SGHRS and CDR2 YFSETQ. The CDR3 DNA reads as TGCGCCAGCAGCTCAAAACTAGCGGGAGGCTCCAGGAGCACAGATACGCAGTATTTT. This codes for CASSSKLAGGSRSTDTQYF.